The source of this T cell receptor (beta chain) is a study of cytomegalovirus exposure and HLA in healthy donors. At the level of the study: Some 180 million T cells yielded 100 million or so unique TCR beta sequences in earlier analysis.

Primers for the PCR totalled 60 Vbeta and 13 Jbeta. The table came from immunoSEQ multiplex PCR; TCRdb's copy has only in-frame clones and leaves some out. The top ten hold 2% to 3% of the sample, which has about 84,000 clones, around 80% seen once. Sequenced: PBMCs. This TCR derives from a male donor in good health and CMV-seropositive.

The CDR3 here is CASKGQSSYEQYF. CDR3 sequence (DNA): TGCGCCAGCAAGGGACAGAGCTCCTACGAGCAGTACTTC. V gene TRBV5-1 combines with J gene TRBJ2-7, with 7 bases fitting TRBD1. The germline V gene has CDR1 SGHRS and CDR2 YFSETQ. Trimming at V came to 6 bases and at J to 0 bases, leaving 3 bases not matched to a gene. The CDR3 spans 13 residues.